These 14 T cell receptor beta chains came from one sample sequenced in a study of T-cell memory formation after mild COVID-19. TCRdb reprocessed the 5' RACE reads with MiXCR, giving one entry per CDR3 protein. The sample carries 150,000 to 200,000 distinct CDR3 sequences, around 30% recorded once. The sample was PBMCs or a T cell subset sorted from them (not recorded which). These receptors all come from an adult woman who had mild COVID-19 (a few samples of this study predate the infection). Cell type and time point are not known.

V is TRBV20-1 and J is TRBJ1-1, with TRBD1 as a possible D gene (5 bases). V lost 3 bases and J lost 5, with 7 bases in between. The CDR3 extends over 11 amino acids. Per germline, CDR1 DFQATT and CDR2 SNEGSKA (reference sequence). This CDR3 is CSASGGTEAFF. For the CDR3, the DNA is TGCAGTGCTAGTGGGGGAACTGAAGCTTTCTTT.

The chain couples TRBV5-6 to TRBJ1-2, with 10 bases matching TRBD1. The CDR3 spans 16 residues. Trimming removed 0 bases from V and 4 bases from J; junction bases left unmatched: 6. CDR1 and CDR2 from the germline V gene are SGHDT and YYEEEE. CDR3 amino acids: CASSLDRTGGTYGYTF. CDR3 DNA sequence: TGTGCCAGCAGCTTGGATCGGACAGGGGGTACCTATGGCTACACCTTC.

V and J are TRBV5-1 and TRBJ2-7; 9 nucleotides agree with TRBD2. The CDR3 contains 14 residues. The germline CDR1 and CDR2 sequences are SGHRS and YFSETQ. Trimming removed 2 bases from V and 2 bases from J; junction bases left unmatched: 2. CDR3: CASSFSGSTYEQYF. Written as DNA, the CDR3 is TGCGCCAGCAGCTTTAGCGGGAGTACCTACGAGCAGTACTTC.

This rearrangement joins TRBV29-1 to TRBJ1-1; 7 bases line up with TRBD1. V lost 6 bases to trimming and J lost 0 bases; unmatched junction nucleotides: 4. Germline CDR1 and CDR2: SQVTM and ANQGSEA. This CDR3 spans 13 amino acids. The CDR3 DNA reads as TGCAGCGTCAGGGGGGGGCTGAACACTGAAGCTTTCTTT. It is translated as CSVRGGLNTEAFF.

V and J are TRBV13 and TRBJ1-1; tentative D call: TRBD1 (5 bases). Germline CDR1 is PRHDT and CDR2 is FYEKMQ (reference sequence). The CDR3 is 17 amino acids. The ends were cut back, 2 bases at V and 3 bases at J, with 19 bases in the middle. CDR3 coding DNA: TGTGCCAGCAGCTTAATGGTTTTGGGGGGAGTCGACACTGAAGCTTTCTTT. Translation gives CASSLMVLGGVDTEAFF.

The CDR3 is CASSEAGGQETQYF. CDR3 bases: TGTGCCAGCAGTGAAGCGGGGGGGCAAGAGACCCAGTACTTC. This chain uses TRBV6-4 with TRBJ2-5, with 10 bases matching TRBD2. CDR1 and CDR2 (germline): MRHNA, SNTAGT. V lost 3 bases and J lost 2; bases outside the gene matches: 0. This CDR3 is 14 amino acids long.

Many counts were recorded for this clonotype. The chain is built from TRBV11-2 and TRBJ2-1, with D perhaps matching TRBD1 (5 bases). With 7 bases removed from V and 8 bases from J, the gap between germline ends came to 21 bases. CDR3 length: 15 amino acids. Germline V lookup: CDR1 SGHAT, CDR2 FQNNGV. As DNA, the CDR3 is TGTGCCAGCATCTCCGCCAGGGAATATGGGGATGAGCAGTTCTTC. Translated, it gives CASISAREYGDEQFF.

The V call is TRBV2, the J call TRBJ1-1, with D tentatively TRBD1 (5 bases). The CDR3 is 15 residues long. Germline CDR1 SNHLY, CDR2 FYNNEI. Trimming shortened V by 4 bases and J by 0 bases, and 12 bases separated the two germline ends. The CDR3 DNA follows: TGTGCCAGCAGTGTCGCGCAGGGTATGAACACTGAAGCTTTCTTT. Its translation: CASSVAQGMNTEAFF.

The chain combines TRBV24-1 with TRBJ2-2, with D unresolved. The CDR3 length is 13 residues. The V and J ends lost 8 bases and 2 bases respectively, with 8 bases between them. Germline V gene lookup returns CDR1 KGHDR and CDR2 SFDVKD. CDR3 region: CATKHSNTGELFF. The CDR3 DNA sequence: TGTGCCACCAAACACAGTAACACCGGGGAGCTGTTTTTT.

The chain recombines TRBV4-3 with TRBJ2-7, with 9 bases aligning to TRBD1. Per germline, CDR1 LGHNA and CDR2 YSLEER. The CDR3 totals 15 residues. J gave up 1 base and V 4 bases, and 5 bases lay outside the gene matches. In nucleotides, the CDR3 is TGCGCCAGCAGCCGTGGACAGGGGATGTCCTACGAGCAGTACTTC. It is translated as CASSRGQGMSYEQYF.

The chain combines TRBV21-1 with TRBJ1-1. TRBV21-1 is deemed a pseudogene. This CDR3 contains 17 residues. The CDR3 spells CASSKEEVQESNTEAFF. The CDR3 coding sequence is TGTGCCAGCAGCAAAGAGGAGGTTCAGGAATCGAACACTGAAGCTTTCTTT.

The chain uses TRBV29-1 and TRBJ2-1; D perhaps matches TRBD1 (6 bases). Germline V gene sequence: CDR1 SQVTM, CDR2 ANQGSEA. This CDR3 comprises 14 residues. The ends were cut back, 3 bases at V and 6 bases at J, with 15 bases in the middle. The CDR3 loop reads CSVDLGAKFNEQFF. Written as DNA, the CDR3 is TGCAGCGTTGATTTGGGGGCGAAGTTCAATGAGCAGTTCTTC.

This clonotype was observed a handful of times. J is TRBJ2-2 and V is TRBV30; TRBD1 is a possible D gene (5 bases). Looked up from germline, CDR1 is GTSNPN and CDR2 is SVGIG (reference sequence). The length of the CDR3 is 14 residues. Trimming pared 4 bases from V and 4 bases from J, leaving 13 bases between. The CDR3 nucleotides are TGTGCCTGGAAGGGGCAGGGTGGCACCGGGGAGCTGTTTTTT. It translates to CAWKGQGGTGELFF.

This clonotype was observed many times. For the CDR3, the DNA is TGCAGCGTTGGGACTAGCGGGATGAACACCGGGGAGCTGTTTTTT. Its translation is CSVGTSGMNTGELFF. This chain uses TRBV29-1 with TRBJ2-2; TRBD2 matches 12 bases. Germline V gene data show CDR1 as SQVTM and CDR2 as ANQGSEA. The CDR3 covers 15 residues. The V segment lost 4 bases and the J segment 1 base; nucleotides outside the gene matches: 1.